This TCR beta chain comes out of a study of blood T cell repertoires in COVID-19. In the study overall: Some COVID-19 samples were acute and others convalescent; all came from the United States, Italy and Spain. Sources were T cells, B-cell-depleted T cells, or PBMCs; the material itself was cDNA or gDNA.

V was clipped by 1 base and J by 8 bases, with 9 bases between them. CDR1 is SGHRS, CDR2 YFSETQ, per germline. The CDR3 has 12 residues. In the study's own analysis: The authors estimated nucleated cell counts from reference gene primer amplification. The method was immunoSEQ multiplex PCR; TCRdb's version includes in-frame clones alone and lacks a portion of them. V and J calls and clone size are copied from that table; D and trimming were computed from the DNA. The sample yields some 150,000 clones, about 80% seen once. The receptor was isolated from a man aged 55-75 years with acute or convalescent COVID-19. Material: peripheral blood. The chain joins TRBV5-1 to TRBJ1-2; no firm D call. CDR3 nucleotide sequence: TGCGCCAGCAGCTTGCCCTCGGAGGGCTACACCTTC. Residues: CASSLPSEGYTF.